The rows below give T cell receptor beta chains drawn from one sample of a study of identifying expanded T cells in peripheral blood. This table comes from immunoSEQ multiplex PCR, and its TCRdb copy is limited to in-frame clones, with some not included. The sample yields 70,000 to 100,000 clones, more than 70% seen once. The sequenced sample was blood. The receptor source for this set is a person between 18 and 75 years old in good health. The CDR3 runs from the conserved cysteine through the conserved F or W. Fields, in order: V gene, clone size, J gene, D gene, CDR3 DNA, CDR3 protein. D genes are given only for firm matches. Some rows mark clone size as missing; the rest say once, few, many or name a class of expanded clone.

V gene: TRBV28
clone size: few
J gene: TRBJ1-6
D gene: NA
CDR3 DNA: TGTGCCAGCACCCCCGCGTTGTATGTGTCACCCCTCCACTTT
CDR3 protein: CASTPALYVSPLHF

V gene: TRBV6-5
clone size: NA
J gene: TRBJ1-1
D gene: NA
CDR3 DNA: TGTGCCAGCAGTATCCAGGGGTGGGTGAACACTGAAGCTTTCTTT
CDR3 protein: CASSIQGWVNTEAFF

V gene: TRBV25-1
clone size: few
J gene: TRBJ1-2
D gene: NA
CDR3 DNA: TGTGCCACCAGTGAATATTTCGGGTCAGGGGATGGCTACACCTTC
CDR3 protein: CATSEYFGSGDGYTF

V gene: TRBV5-5
clone size: NA
J gene: TRBJ1-2
D gene: NA
CDR3 DNA: TGTGCCAGCAGCCCAGGACGGGGAATCCATGGCTACACCTTC
CDR3 protein: CASSPGRGIHGYTF

V gene: TRBV4-3
clone size: NA
J gene: TRBJ2-6
D gene: NA
CDR3 DNA: TGCGCCAGCAGCCCATCATCGGGGGCTGGGGCCAACGTCCTGACTTTC
CDR3 protein: CASSPSSGAGANVLTF

V gene: TRBV7-9
clone size: NA
J gene: TRBJ2-3
D gene: NA
CDR3 DNA: TGTGCCAGCGAGGGAACAGATACGCAGTATTTT
CDR3 protein: CASEGTDTQYF

V gene: TRBV28
clone size: NA
J gene: TRBJ2-7
D gene: TRBD1
CDR3 DNA: TGTGCCAGCAGGGAAACAGGGGCTTACTACGAGCAGTACTTC
CDR3 protein: CASRETGAYYEQYF

V gene: TRBV10-3
clone size: NA
J gene: TRBJ2-2
D gene: TRBD2
CDR3 DNA: TGTGCCATCAGTGGGGCGGGGGATAAAGCCGGGGAGCTGTTTTTT
CDR3 protein: CAISGAGDKAGELFF

V gene: TRBV4-1
clone size: NA
J gene: TRBJ2-7
D gene: TRBD1
CDR3 DNA: TGCGCCAGCAGCCAAGGATTCGGACAGGACGGTTCCTACGAGCAGTACTTC
CDR3 protein: CASSQGFGQDGSYEQYF

V gene: TRBV18
clone size: NA
J gene: TRBJ1-6
D gene: TRBD1
CDR3 DNA: TGTGCCAGCTCACCAAGTCCCGGACAGGGCCCTTCACCCCTCCACTTT
CDR3 protein: CASSPSPGQGPSPLHF

V gene: TRBV5-8
clone size: NA
J gene: TRBJ1-4
D gene: TRBD1
CDR3 DNA: TGTGCCAGCAGCTTTCGAGGACAGGGGGATGAAAAACTGTTTTTT
CDR3 protein: CASSFRGQGDEKLFF

V gene: TRBV6-6
clone size: few
J gene: TRBJ1-2
D gene: NA
CDR3 DNA: TGTGCCAGCAGTGAGGGGGTCTACACCTTC
CDR3 protein: CASSEGVYTF

V gene: TRBV18
clone size: NA
J gene: TRBJ1-1
D gene: TRBD1
CDR3 DNA: TGTGCCAGCTCAGCTACAGGGGCGGTGGACACTGAAGCTTTCTTT
CDR3 protein: CASSATGAVDTEAFF

V gene: TRBV6-1
clone size: NA
J gene: TRBJ2-1
D gene: NA
CDR3 DNA: TGTGCCAGCAGTGAAGCGGGGGGCTCCTACAATGAGCAGTTCTTC
CDR3 protein: CASSEAGGSYNEQFF

V gene: TRBV19
clone size: NA
J gene: TRBJ1-5
D gene: TRBD1
CDR3 DNA: TGTGCCAGTAGTACTCGGACAGGTCGGGGCCATCAGCCCCAGCATTTT
CDR3 protein: CASSTRTGRGHQPQHF

V gene: TRBV9
clone size: NA
J gene: TRBJ2-1
D gene: TRBD2
CDR3 DNA: TGTGCCAGCAGCGTACGGGGGGAAGCACGCAATGAGCAGTTCTTC
CDR3 protein: CASSVRGEARNEQFF

V gene: TRBV6-5
clone size: once
J gene: TRBJ1-3
D gene: NA
CDR3 DNA: TGTGCCAGCAGCCCAACAGGGAACGGAAACACCATATATTTT
CDR3 protein: CASSPTGNGNTIYF

V gene: TRBV28
clone size: once
J gene: TRBJ1-1
D gene: NA
CDR3 DNA: TGTGCCAGCAGACTGACTAGTGGTGAAGCTTTCTTT
CDR3 protein: CASRLTSGEAFF

V gene: TRBV20-1
clone size: NA
J gene: TRBJ2-7
D gene: NA
CDR3 DNA: TGCAGTGCTAGTTTCGCCTACGAGCAGTACTTC
CDR3 protein: CSASFAYEQYF

V gene: TRBV4-3
clone size: NA
J gene: TRBJ2-3
D gene: NA
CDR3 DNA: TGCGCCAGCAGCCAGGTGGGACTGAACACAGATACGCAGTATTTT
CDR3 protein: CASSQVGLNTDTQYF

V gene: TRBV28
clone size: NA
J gene: TRBJ2-5
D gene: NA
CDR3 DNA: TGTGCCAGCAGTTTCCTACAGACCCAGTACTTC
CDR3 protein: CASSFLQTQYF

V gene: TRBV29-1
clone size: NA
J gene: TRBJ1-1
D gene: TRBD1
CDR3 DNA: TGCAGCGTACTCAAGGGGGCCGCTGAAGCTTTCTTT
CDR3 protein: CSVLKGAAEAFF

V gene: TRBV5-4
clone size: NA
J gene: TRBJ1-1
D gene: NA
CDR3 DNA: TGTGCCAGCAGCTTTGACCTCGGACGGAACACTGAAGCTTTCTTT
CDR3 protein: CASSFDLGRNTEAFF

V gene: TRBV5-1
clone size: NA
J gene: TRBJ2-5
D gene: NA
CDR3 DNA: TGCGCCAGCAGCCCCGGATTTACCAGAGGGGGGGCCCAAGAGACCCAGTACTTC
CDR3 protein: CASSPGFTRGGAQETQYF

V gene: TRBV7-9
clone size: NA
J gene: TRBJ2-7
D gene: TRBD2
CDR3 DNA: TGTGCCAGCAGCTTCGCGGGGGGGCCGGGTGAGCAGTACTTC
CDR3 protein: CASSFAGGPGEQYF

V gene: TRBV7-9
clone size: NA
J gene: TRBJ2-3
D gene: NA
CDR3 DNA: TGTGCCAGCTCCGTGAGGCGGACCCGCCGGGAGGATACGCAGTATTTT
CDR3 protein: CASSVRRTRREDTQYF

V gene: TRBV18
clone size: few
J gene: TRBJ1-5
D gene: TRBD1
CDR3 DNA: TGTGCCAGCCGGGGGATGGGACAGGGGGATCAGCCCCAGCATTTT
CDR3 protein: CASRGMGQGDQPQHF

V gene: TRBV6-6
clone size: NA
J gene: TRBJ1-1
D gene: NA
CDR3 DNA: TGTGCCAGCAGTTACCGATCCACTGAAGCTTTCTTT
CDR3 protein: CASSYRSTEAFF

V gene: TRBV10-1
clone size: NA
J gene: TRBJ2-5
D gene: NA
CDR3 DNA: TGCGCCAGCAGTGAGTCGGGGGAAATCCGGGGGCCTCAAGAGACCCAGTACTTC
CDR3 protein: CASSESGEIRGPQETQYF

V gene: TRBV5-4
clone size: NA
J gene: TRBJ2-2
D gene: TRBD1
CDR3 DNA: TGTGCCAGCAGCTCTGACAGGGTTCGCACCGGGGAGCTGTTTTTT
CDR3 protein: CASSSDRVRTGELFF

V gene: TRBV28
clone size: NA
J gene: TRBJ1-6
D gene: NA
CDR3 DNA: TGTGCCAGTGGCGCCGGGTATAATTCACCCCTCCACTTT
CDR3 protein: CASGAGYNSPLHF

V gene: TRBV4-1
clone size: once
J gene: TRBJ2-7
D gene: TRBD2
CDR3 DNA: TGCGCCAGCAGCCAAGTCCGGGACTACCTCCACGAGCAGTACTTC
CDR3 protein: CASSQVRDYLHEQYF

V gene: TRBV29-1
clone size: NA
J gene: TRBJ1-1
D gene: NA
CDR3 DNA: TGCAGCGTTGTAGAGGGTCGGGAAGCTTTCTTT
CDR3 protein: CSVVEGREAFF

V gene: TRBV7-2
clone size: NA
J gene: TRBJ1-6
D gene: NA
CDR3 DNA: TGTGCCAGCAGCCCCGACCGGGACCGCGCAACCCTCCACTTT
CDR3 protein: CASSPDRDRATLHF

V gene: TRBV5-6
clone size: NA
J gene: TRBJ2-2
D gene: NA
CDR3 DNA: TGTGCCAGCAGCTTGGGGGTTGGTCCCGGGGAGCTGTTTTTT
CDR3 protein: CASSLGVGPGELFF

V gene: TRBV6-1
clone size: once
J gene: TRBJ2-1
D gene: NA
CDR3 DNA: TGTGCCAGCAGTGCCGGGCCGAGGCCTCAATACAATGAGCAGTTCTTC
CDR3 protein: CASSAGPRPQYNEQFF

V gene: TRBV18
clone size: few
J gene: TRBJ1-1
D gene: NA
CDR3 DNA: TGTGCCAGCTCAACACAGGACATCAACACTGAAGCTTTCTTT
CDR3 protein: CASSTQDINTEAFF

V gene: TRBV4-3
clone size: NA
J gene: TRBJ2-3
D gene: TRBD2
CDR3 DNA: TGCGCCAGCAGTGACGGGGCGGGGGGGACAGATACGCAGTATTTT
CDR3 protein: CASSDGAGGTDTQYF

V gene: TRBV12-5
clone size: NA
J gene: TRBJ2-3
D gene: TRBD1
CDR3 DNA: TGTGCTAGTGGTTTGGTTGCAGGGGGCTATAAAGATACGCAGTATTTT
CDR3 protein: CASGLVAGGYKDTQYF

V gene: TRBV23-1
clone size: NA
J gene: TRBJ2-7
D gene: NA
CDR3 DNA: TGCGCCAGCAGTCAGAAACCCCTCCGGGGCTTCTCCTACGAGCAGTACTTC
CDR3 protein: CASSQKPLRGFSYEQYF

V gene: TRBV10-3
clone size: NA
J gene: TRBJ2-5
D gene: TRBD2
CDR3 DNA: TGTGCCATCAGACCGACTAGCGGAAAACAAGAGACCCAGTACTTC
CDR3 protein: CAIRPTSGKQETQYF

V gene: TRBV13
clone size: once
J gene: TRBJ2-7
D gene: TRBD2
CDR3 DNA: TGTGCCAGCAGCTACTGGCGGGGGGGCCGAGTCGACGAGCAGTACTTC
CDR3 protein: CASSYWRGGRVDEQYF

V gene: TRBV14
clone size: NA
J gene: TRBJ2-7
D gene: NA
CDR3 DNA: TGTGCCAGCAGCCACTTCAGGGGTGGCTACGAGCAGTACTTC
CDR3 protein: CASSHFRGGYEQYF

V gene: TRBV15
clone size: few
J gene: TRBJ1-1
D gene: NA
CDR3 DNA: TGTGCCACCAGCAGGGACTCCTTCACTGAAGCTTTCTTT
CDR3 protein: CATSRDSFTEAFF

V gene: TRBV10-3
clone size: NA
J gene: TRBJ2-3
D gene: NA
CDR3 DNA: TGTGCCATCAGTGATTCGGGGACAGATACGCAGTATTTT
CDR3 protein: CAISDSGTDTQYF

V gene: TRBV2
clone size: NA
J gene: TRBJ2-4
D gene: NA
CDR3 DNA: TGTGCCAGCAACACGGTTGGGGAGATTATTCAGTACTTC
CDR3 protein: CASNTVGEIIQYF

V gene: TRBV5-6
clone size: once
J gene: TRBJ1-2
D gene: TRBD1
CDR3 DNA: TGTGCCAGCAGCTTCGAGGAGGGGGCGGGTTTTTTCTATGGCTACACCTTC
CDR3 protein: CASSFEEGAGFFYGYTF

V gene: TRBV19
clone size: NA
J gene: TRBJ2-7
D gene: TRBD1
CDR3 DNA: TGTGCCAGTAGTTCAAGGGACAGCTCCTACGAGCAGTACTTC
CDR3 protein: CASSSRDSSYEQYF

V gene: TRBV4-3
clone size: NA
J gene: TRBJ2-2
D gene: NA
CDR3 DNA: TGCGCCAGCAGCCAAGACAGTCCTCGGCCCGGGGAGCTGTTTTTT
CDR3 protein: CASSQDSPRPGELFF

V gene: TRBV10-1
clone size: NA
J gene: TRBJ2-3
D gene: TRBD1
CDR3 DNA: TGCGCCAGCAGTGAGTCTTACAGGGGGCTGGGCGCAGATACGCAGTATTTT
CDR3 protein: CASSESYRGLGADTQYF